This TCR beta chain was recovered during a study of regulatory T cells in long-lasting Graves disease. In the study overall: For a period under 3 months, newly diagnosed Graves' patients had taken antithyroid drugs. Findings and limits, study-wide: Persistent disease preferred TRBV28, TRBJ1-2 and TRBJ2-5.

Investigators prepared the TCR beta libraries by applying iRepertoire HTBI primers and Arm-PCR of CDR3 regions. TCRdb re-derived calls from the multiplex PCR reads in MiXCR, one entry per CDR3 protein. The table has more than 400,000 distinct CDR3 sequences, under 20% seen once. The germline gives CDR1 MDHEN, CDR2 SYDVKM. This CDR3 is built from 13 residues. With 4 bases clipped from V and 6 bases from J, the junction kept 5 bases outside the gene matches. Time point denoted: newly diagnosed GD, antithyroid drugs for less than 3 months. PBMC RNA served as the TCR library source. This clonotype was counted ten times or more. Its target is unknown. The same data also went into a second study, on T cells in Graves' hyperthyroidism and ophthalmopathy. From that report: The TCR CDR3 was amplified in a first-round RT-PCR using the HTBI primer set. Most expanded thyroid clonotypes above 0.001 also appeared in blood.

The V call is TRBV28, the J call TRBJ1-2, with TRBD1 identical over 7 bases. This material consisted of peripheral blood mononuclear cells (PBMCs), taken at new diagnosis, from a patient treated with antithyroid drugs. The clonotype comes from a man aged 35 to 55 with Graves disease. The CDR3 DNA reads as TGTGCCAGCAGTTCCGGGACAGTTAATGGCTACACCTTC. Its translation is CASSSGTVNGYTF.